This TCR beta chain emerged from a study of cytomegalovirus exposure and HLA in healthy donors. General observations from the study: Reportedly, cytomegalovirus status was diagnosed with high sensitivity and specificity.

V was pared by 6 bases and J by 0 bases, with 4 bases of the junction left unmatched. CDR3 size: 15 residues. Germline values: CDR1 LNHDA, CDR2 SQIVND (reference sequence). Using immunoSEQ multiplex PCR, the repertoire was profiled, and TCRdb retains in-frame clones only, with some absent. The sample consists of 85,000 to 120,000 clones, approximately 94% of them appearing once. Turning to this clone: Its specificity is unknown.

The sequenced material came from PBMCs. The TCR sequence derives from a woman between 18 and 29 years old in good health and CMV-seronegative. This rearrangement joins TRBV19 to TRBJ2-2; 7 nucleotides align to TRBD1. The CDR3 coding sequence is TGTGCCAGTAGCTGGGGACAGACGAACACCGGGGAGCTGTTTTTT. This encodes CASSWGQTNTGELFF.